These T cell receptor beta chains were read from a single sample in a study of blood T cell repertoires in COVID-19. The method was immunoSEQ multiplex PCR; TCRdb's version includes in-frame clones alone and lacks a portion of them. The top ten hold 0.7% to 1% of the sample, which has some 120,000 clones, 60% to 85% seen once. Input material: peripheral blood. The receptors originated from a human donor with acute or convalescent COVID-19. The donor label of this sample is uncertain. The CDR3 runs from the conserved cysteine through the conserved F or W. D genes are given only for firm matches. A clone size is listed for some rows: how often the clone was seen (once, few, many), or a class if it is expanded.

CDR3aa: CAWSVGALNYGYTF; CDR3nt: TGTGCCTGGAGCGTGGGGGCCCTCAACTATGGCTACACCTTC; j_gene: TRBJ1-2; abundance: -; v_gene: TRBV30; d_gene: -
CDR3aa: CASRDRGNTEAFF; CDR3nt: TGTGCCAGCAGAGACAGGGGTAACACTGAAGCTTTCTTT; j_gene: TRBJ1-1; abundance: -; v_gene: TRBV6-5; d_gene: TRBD1
CDR3aa: CASSVGQATYEQYF; CDR3nt: TGTGCCAGCAGTGTAGGTCAGGCCACCTACGAGCAGTACTTC; j_gene: TRBJ2-7; abundance: -; v_gene: TRBV25-1; d_gene: -
CDR3aa: CASSKVGQAYNEQFF; CDR3nt: TGTGCCAGCAGTAAGGTGGGACAGGCCTACAATGAGCAGTTCTTC; j_gene: TRBJ2-1; abundance: -; v_gene: TRBV6-5; d_gene: TRBD1
CDR3aa: CSVDGALGGDTQYF; CDR3nt: TGCAGCGTTGATGGGGCCCTGGGGGGAGATACGCAGTATTTT; j_gene: TRBJ2-3; abundance: -; v_gene: TRBV29-1; d_gene: -
CDR3aa: CASSPSSSYNEQFF; CDR3nt: TGTGCCAGCAGCCCCTCCTCCTCCTACAATGAGCAGTTCTTC; j_gene: TRBJ2-1; abundance: many; v_gene: TRBV9; d_gene: -
CDR3aa: CASAPLGLAGPSSGANVLTF; CDR3nt: TGTGCTAGTGCCCCCCTCGGACTAGCGGGCCCAAGCTCTGGGGCCAACGTCCTGACTTTC; j_gene: TRBJ2-6; abundance: few; v_gene: TRBV12-5; d_gene: TRBD2
CDR3aa: CASSPLGAIETQYF; CDR3nt: TGTGCCAGCAGCCCCCTGGGGGCGATAGAGACCCAGTACTTC; j_gene: TRBJ2-5; abundance: -; v_gene: TRBV4-2; d_gene: -
CDR3aa: CATSDSVSRAHEQFF; CDR3nt: TGTGCCACCAGTGATAGCGTTTCTCGAGCCCATGAGCAGTTCTTC; j_gene: TRBJ2-1; abundance: -; v_gene: TRBV24-1; d_gene: -
CDR3aa: CASSLGRVSTEAFF; CDR3nt: TGTGCCAGCAGCTTGGGCAGGGTCAGCACTGAAGCTTTCTTT; j_gene: TRBJ1-1; abundance: -; v_gene: TRBV5-6; d_gene: -
CDR3aa: CASSISTGGSGSYEQYF; CDR3nt: TGTGCCAGCAGCATCTCGACAGGGGGCTCGGGCTCCTACGAGCAGTACTTC; j_gene: TRBJ2-7; abundance: few; v_gene: TRBV11-2; d_gene: TRBD1
CDR3aa: CASSLGGGTTDTQYF; CDR3nt: TGCGCCAGCAGCTTGGGCGGGGGTACCACAGATACGCAGTATTTT; j_gene: TRBJ2-3; abundance: few; v_gene: TRBV5-1; d_gene: TRBD2
CDR3aa: CASRTTGTQNNSPLHF; CDR3nt: TGTGCCAGCAGGACAACCGGGACACAAAATAATTCACCCCTCCACTTT; j_gene: TRBJ1-6; abundance: -; v_gene: TRBV3-1/TRBV3-2; d_gene: -
CDR3aa: CASSRDRGETQYF; CDR3nt: TGTGCCAGCAGCCGGGACAGGGGAGAGACCCAGTACTTC; j_gene: TRBJ2-5; abundance: -; v_gene: TRBV2; d_gene: TRBD1
CDR3aa: CASSSRDRRIMNTEAFF; CDR3nt: TGTGCCAGCAGCAGCCGGGACAGGCGTATTATGAACACTGAAGCTTTCTTT; j_gene: TRBJ1-1; abundance: few; v_gene: TRBV7-8; d_gene: TRBD1
CDR3aa: CASSQRQGLAANYGYTF; CDR3nt: TGTGCCAGCAGCCAACGACAGGGCCTAGCCGCTAACTATGGCTACACCTTC; j_gene: TRBJ1-2; abundance: few; v_gene: TRBV5-5; d_gene: TRBD1
CDR3aa: CASSLGDRENTEAFF; CDR3nt: TGTGCCAGCAGCTTGGGGGACAGGGAGAACACTGAAGCTTTCTTT; j_gene: TRBJ1-1; abundance: -; v_gene: TRBV5-6; d_gene: TRBD1
CDR3aa: CASSRLGTSLSGPRDTQYF; CDR3nt: TGTGCCAGCAGCCGTCTCGGGACTAGCCTTTCTGGTCCTCGGGATACGCAGTATTTT; j_gene: TRBJ2-3; abundance: -; v_gene: TRBV11-2; d_gene: TRBD2
CDR3aa: CASSKDTMSVRNSPLHF; CDR3nt: TGTGCCAGCAGCAAAGATACAATGTCAGTCAGGAATTCACCCCTCCACTTT; j_gene: TRBJ1-6; abundance: -; v_gene: TRBV21-1; d_gene: -
CDR3aa: CASSQEQGGYTF; CDR3nt: TGTGCCAGCAGCCAAGAACAGGGTGGCTACACCTTC; j_gene: TRBJ1-2; abundance: -; v_gene: TRBV14; d_gene: -
CDR3aa: CASSLQGRGYGYTF; CDR3nt: TGTGCCAGCAGTCTTCAAGGGAGGGGCTATGGCTACACCTTC; j_gene: TRBJ1-2; abundance: -; v_gene: TRBV6-5; d_gene: -
CDR3aa: CASSPGQGNQPQHF; CDR3nt: TGTGCCAGCAGCCCGGGACAGGGCAATCAGCCCCAGCATTTT; j_gene: TRBJ1-5; abundance: -; v_gene: TRBV7-2; d_gene: TRBD1
CDR3aa: CASSLGGTGGEGYTF; CDR3nt: TGTGCCAGCAGTCTAGGCGGGACAGGGGGCGAAGGCTACACCTTC; j_gene: TRBJ1-2; abundance: -; v_gene: TRBV7-9; d_gene: TRBD1
CDR3aa: CASSPTRLQETQYF; CDR3nt: TGTGCCAGCAGCCCGACACGGCTCCAAGAGACCCAGTACTTC; j_gene: TRBJ2-5; abundance: -; v_gene: TRBV11-2; d_gene: -
CDR3aa: CASSLAPGQGGNTIYF; CDR3nt: TGCGCCAGCAGCTTGGCCCCGGGACAGGGGGGAAACACCATATATTTT; j_gene: TRBJ1-3; abundance: -; v_gene: TRBV5-1; d_gene: TRBD1
CDR3aa: CAWTEFTGGLSPENTEAFF; CDR3nt: TGTGCCTGGACGGAATTTACAGGGGGCCTATCGCCCGAGAACACTGAAGCTTTCTTT; j_gene: TRBJ1-1; abundance: many; v_gene: TRBV30; d_gene: TRBD1
CDR3aa: CASSPDRNQPQHF; CDR3nt: TGTGCCAGCTCACCGGACAGAAATCAGCCCCAGCATTTT; j_gene: TRBJ1-5; abundance: -; v_gene: TRBV18; d_gene: -
CDR3aa: CSVGDRAGANVLTF; CDR3nt: TGCAGCGTAGGCGACAGGGCCGGGGCCAACGTCCTGACTTTC; j_gene: TRBJ2-6; abundance: -; v_gene: TRBV29-1; d_gene: TRBD1
CDR3aa: CASSPFVGDYGYTF; CDR3nt: TGTGCCAGCAGCCCTTTCGTTGGAGATTATGGCTACACCTTC; j_gene: TRBJ1-2; abundance: -; v_gene: TRBV7-2; d_gene: -
CDR3aa: CASSYTRGLVDTQYF; CDR3nt: TGTGCCAGCAGTTACACCAGGGGGCTCGTAGATACGCAGTATTTT; j_gene: TRBJ2-3; abundance: -; v_gene: TRBV6-5; d_gene: TRBD1